This T cell receptor beta chain was sequenced in a study of control samples from healthy donors and cancer patients. The assay was immunoSEQ multiplex PCR, and TCRdb's table has in-frame clones only and misses some. The sample comprises about 170,000 clones, around 90% of which are singletons, and 2% to 2.5% rests with the top ten. Germline CDR1 and CDR2: MNHNY and SVGAGI (reference sequence). The CDR3 covers 14 residues. V lost 0 bases and J lost 4, with 7 bases in between. The sequence derives from a woman aged 40 to 50 in good health. V gene TRBV6-6 combines with J gene TRBJ1-5; D ambiguous. Sample: blood. The CDR3 nucleotides are TGTGCCAGCAGTTACTCGTCCGAGAATCAGCCCCAGCATTTT. It is translated as CASSYSSENQPQHF.